Below are 5 T cell receptor beta chains sequenced from a single sample in a study of OX40 agonist ivuxolimab in advanced cancers. TCRdb's copy holds only in-frame clones and misses some; the assay was immunoSEQ multiplex PCR. The sample records fewer than 40,000 clones, around 80% being singletons. Sequencing used CD4+ or CD8+ T cells sorted from blood, obtained in a trial of the OX40 agonist ivuxolimab. These TCRs come from an adult with an advanced solid tumor such as melanoma, head and neck, liver or kidney cancer.

The V call is TRBV5-1, the J call TRBJ2-5; D is possibly TRBD1 (5 bases). Near its end, the DNA agrees better with TRBJ2-7, so the J call may be wrong. The CDR3 consists of 13 residues. Germline V gene sequence: CDR1 SGHRS, CDR2 YFSETQ. CDR3 nucleotide sequence: TGCGCCAGCAGCTTGAAAGGGGAAGACGAGCAGTACTTC. Translated: CASSLKGEDEQYF.

V and J are TRBV12-5 and TRBJ2-1; D not resolved. The CDR3 contains 15 residues. CDR1 and CDR2 (germline): LGHNT, FRNRAP. Trimming stripped 2 bases from V and 4 bases from J, with 12 bases between. CDR3 nucleotides: TGTGCTAGTGGTTTGTCACTCAATACTTACAATGAGCAGTTCTTC. Encoded protein: CASGLSLNTYNEQFF.

This clone occurred a few times. The chain links TRBV9 to TRBJ2-3, with no clear D. The germline CDR1 and CDR2 sequences are SGDLS and YYNGEE. V gave up 2 bases and J gave up 0 bases, with 7 bases separating them. This CDR3 has 14 residues. The CDR3 DNA sequence: TGTGCCAGCAGCGTTGATCAGAGCACAGATACGCAGTATTTT. As protein: CASSVDQSTDTQYF.

The chain has TRBV7-9 and TRBJ2-2; possibly TRBD2 for D (6 bases). V dropped 3 bases and J dropped 6 bases, with 8 bases sitting between them. CDR3 length: 13 amino acids. CDR1 SEHNR and CDR2 FQNEAQ come from the germline V gene (reference sequence). The DNA for the CDR3 is TGTGCCAGCAGCTTGTTAGCGGCCGGGGAGCTGTTTTTT. It yields the protein CASSLLAAGELFF. Full variable domain (remainder filled in from reference TRBV7-9 and TRBJ2-2): DTGVSQNPRHKITKRGQNVTFRCDPISEHNRLYWYRQTLGQGPEFLTYFQNEAQLEKSRLLSDRFSAERPKGSFSTLEIQRTEQGDSAMYLCASSLLAAGELFFGEGSRLTVL.

In this sample, this clone turned up once. The rearrangement joins TRBV19 to TRBJ1-2; 7 positions agree with TRBD1. J lost 0 bases, V lost 5 bases, and 9 bases had no gene match. The CDR3 contains 16 residues. The germline V gene has CDR1 LNHDA and CDR2 SQIVND (reference sequence). The CDR3 here is CASSPTGWPSNYGYTF. DNA for the CDR3: TGTGCCAGTAGTCCGACAGGGTGGCCGTCTAACTATGGCTACACCTTC.